The 31 T cell receptor beta chains below were found in one sample sequenced in a study of cytomegalovirus exposure and HLA in healthy donors (dated 2017 in TCRdb). The library was produced with the immunoSEQ multiplex PCR assay. A mixture of 60 forward primers for TCR Vbeta segments and 13 reverse primers for TCR Jbeta segments was used in the multiplex PCR. TCRdb took this table from immuneACCESS and kept in-frame rearrangements with V and J called. Such tables lack part of the clones; where checked against another copy, unresolved V genes explain under half of the gap, and the rest is unexplained. This sample lists roughly 150,000 clones; approximately 68% were detected once. 3.5% to 5% of the sample is taken by the ten largest. The sample comprised PBMCs. Every receptor here comes from a man aged 60 to 75 in good health and CMV-seronegative.

The table lists this clone with a count of one. J is TRBJ2-5 and V is TRBV4-3; D is unclear. CDR3 length equals 15 residues. V lost 0 bases and J lost 2, with 10 bases in between. Looked up from germline, CDR1 is LGHNA and CDR2 is YSLEER. CDR3 coding DNA: TGCGCCAGCAGCCAAGATAGAAGCGAGCAAGAGACCCAGTACTTC. It translates to CASSQDRSEQETQYF.

By sample share, this clone is medium-sized (0.01 to 0.1%). CDR3 loop: CASSQGRGWTEAFF. The CDR3 DNA is TGCGCCAGCAGCCAAGGCAGGGGGTGGACTGAAGCTTTCTTT. This chain links TRBV4-1 with TRBJ1-1, with 7 positions matching TRBD1. The trim removed 1 base at V and 5 bases at J, leaving 4 bases unmatched. This CDR3 is 14 amino acids long. Germline assignment: CDR1 MGHRA and CDR2 YSYEKL.

This chain connects TRBV30 to TRBJ1-6; D ambiguous. Looked up from germline, CDR1 is GTSNPN and CDR2 is SVGIG (reference sequence). The CDR3 contains 14 residues. Trimming removed 0 bases at V and 9 bases at J, with 12 bases between. The DNA for the CDR3 is TGTGCCTGGAGTGTAGCGGTACAAAGTTCACCCCTCCACTTT. Translation: CAWSVAVQSSPLHF.

J is TRBJ1-1 and V is TRBV2; D gene ambiguous. Germline V gene data show CDR1 as SNHLY and CDR2 as FYNNEI. The CDR3 length is 11 residues. Trimming cost V 8 bases and J 1 base, with 5 bases left between them. The CDR3 nucleotides are TGTGCCAGCCGGGAGAACACTGAAGCTTTCTTT. Translation: CASRENTEAFF.

This clone came up a few times. This sample also contains other DNA sequences that code for the same CDR3. The chain joins TRBV5-1 to TRBJ1-1, with 9 bases aligning to TRBD1. Unmatched junction bases numbered 3, after V lost 4 bases and J lost 5 bases. The CDR3 spans 13 residues. CDR1 SGHRS and CDR2 YFSETQ come from the germline V gene. The CDR3 loop reads CASSRDRETEAFF. Here the CDR3 DNA reads TGCGCCAGCAGCCGGGACAGGGAAACTGAAGCTTTCTTT.

The chain links TRBV5-1 to TRBJ1-4; 10 nucleotides agree with TRBD1. The ends lost 4 bases at V and 8 bases at J; junction bases unmatched: 11. The CDR3 extends over 16 amino acids. The germline V gene encodes CDR1 SGHRS and CDR2 YFSETQ. This CDR3 reads CASSLASGTGEEKLFF. The CDR3 DNA reads as TGCGCCAGCAGCCTGGCCTCCGGGACAGGGGAAGAAAAACTGTTTTTT.

The chain carries TRBV27 and TRBJ2-7; 7 nucleotides align to TRBD1. The CDR3 spans 13 residues. V dropped 6 bases and J dropped 3; count of bases not matched to a gene: 5. CDR1 is MNHEY, CDR2 SMNVEV, per germline (reference sequence). CDR3 sequence (DNA): TGTGCCAGCAGCCGGGACAGCTACTACGAGCAGTACTTC. Amino acid sequence: CASSRDSYYEQYF.

This clone was seen a few times. The identical CDR3 is also encoded by other nucleotide sequences in the sample. The chain combines TRBV6-6 with TRBJ1-3, with D hard to call. CDR3 length equals 15 residues. In germline, CDR1 is MNHNY, CDR2 SVGAGI (reference sequence). V lost 2 bases, J lost 0 bases, and 8 bases lay in between. CDR3 amino acids: CASSYEGVSGNTIYF. CDR3 in DNA: TGTGCCAGCAGTTACGAGGGAGTCTCTGGAAACACCATATATTTT.

This sequence joins TRBV28 and TRBJ1-5, with 8 positions matching TRBD1. Germline loops: CDR1 MDHEN, CDR2 SYDVKM. After removal of 6 bases from V and 3 bases from J, the junction contained 10 bases not matched to a gene. The CDR3 is 16 amino acids. DNA for the CDR3: TGTGCCAGCAGAATCCCACAGGGGGGGAACAATCAGCCCCAGCATTTT. Protein sequence: CASRIPQGGNNQPQHF.

This chain uses TRBV7-8 with TRBJ2-7; D unresolved. V was trimmed by 1 base and J by 3 bases, leaving 10 bases between them. This CDR3 is built from 14 residues. Germline V gives CDR1 SGHVS, CDR2 FQNEAQ. CDR3 in amino acids: CASSLVGAVYEQYF. The CDR3 nucleotides are TGTGCCAGCAGCTTAGTCGGTGCCGTCTACGAGCAGTACTTC.

The rearrangement joins TRBV27 to TRBJ2-1; TRBD2 is a possible D gene (5 bases). V shed 1 base and J shed 5 bases, with 9 bases lying between them. Germline V gives CDR1 MNHEY, CDR2 SMNVEV (reference sequence). This CDR3 has 14 residues. The CDR3 DNA is TGTGCCAGCAGTTTATTGGCTAGCAACAATGAGCAGTTCTTC. Translated: CASSLLASNNEQFF.

Regarding this clone: A junction end diverges from the germline sequence, so it may reflect a read error. V usage is TRBV5-1 and J usage is TRBJ2-7, with TRBD1 identical over 9 bases. Germline V gene data show CDR1 as SGHRS and CDR2 as YFSETQ. The CDR3 spans 17 residues. CDR3 protein: CASGLAGTGRLSYEQYF. For the CDR3, the DNA is TGCGCCAGCGGCTTGGCTGGGACAGGGCGCCTATCCTACGAGCAGTACTTC.

V and J are TRBV27 and TRBJ2-2, with a possible D match to TRBD2 (5 bases). The CDR3 is 15 residues long. Trimming took off 6 bases at V and 1 base at J, with 12 bases between the two ends. CDR1 is MNHEY and CDR2 is SMNVEV in the germline V gene (reference sequence). The CDR3 sequence: CASSRKSGNTGELFF. CDR3 DNA sequence: TGTGCCAGCAGCCGAAAGAGCGGGAACACCGGGGAGCTGTTTTTT.

CDR3 sequence (DNA): TGCGCCAGCAGCTTGTATGTAGATACGCAGTATTTT. Its protein product is CASSLYVDTQYF. The rearrangement links TRBV5-1 to TRBJ2-3; D remains ambiguous. Germline V gene lookup returns CDR1 SGHRS and CDR2 YFSETQ. CDR3 length equals 12 residues. The V end lost 1 base, the J end lost 5 bases, and 5 bases lay between the germline ends.

The chain combines TRBV18 with TRBJ2-7; D gene ambiguous. This CDR3 comprises 14 residues. The germline V gene encodes CDR1 KGHSH and CDR2 LQKENI. V gave up 3 bases and J gave up 2 bases, with 11 bases separating them. The CDR3 coding sequence is TGTGCCAGCTCACCCCCCCAGGCGACCTACGAGCAGTACTTC. Translation: CASSPPQATYEQYF.

The V call is TRBV19, the J call TRBJ1-1, with D unresolved. Germline CDR1 reads LNHDA; CDR2 reads SQIVND (reference sequence). This CDR3 has 15 amino acids. The V end lost 3 bases, the J end lost 3 bases, and 14 bases lay between the germline ends. The CDR3 DNA reads as TGTGCCAGTAGTATGGAATCGGACTTGGACACTGAAGCTTTCTTT. Encoded protein: CASSMESDLDTEAFF.

J is TRBJ2-7 and V is TRBV27, with a possible D match to TRBD2 (6 bases). Germline assignment: CDR1 MNHEY and CDR2 SMNVEV (reference sequence). The CDR3 contains 15 residues. V was clipped by 6 bases and J by 0 bases, with 15 bases between them. The CDR3 nucleotides read TGTGCCAGCAGGAGGAGTCGGGACTTCTCCTACGAGCAGTACTTC. This gives the protein CASRRSRDFSYEQYF.

The chain combines TRBV6-1 with TRBJ1-2, with D perhaps matching TRBD1 (6 bases). Germline CDR1 and CDR2: MNHNS and SASEGT. The CDR3 runs to 16 residues. V lost 4 bases and J lost 1, with 16 bases in between. The CDR3 DNA sequence: TGTGCCAGCAGTGGAGGTGGGACAAACCTTAACTATGGCTACACCTTC. This translates into CASSGGGTNLNYGYTF.

This clone was counted a single time. The chain is built from TRBV5-1 and TRBJ1-6; D may be TRBD1 (5 bases). Looked up from germline, CDR1 is SGHRS and CDR2 is YFSETQ. V was shortened by 0 bases and J by 5 bases, with 9 bases between the two germline ends. The CDR3 extends over 15 amino acids. The CDR3 is CASSLGGRDNSPLHF. CDR3 bases: TGCGCCAGCAGCTTGGGGGGGAGGGATAATTCACCCCTCCACTTT.

The CDR3 bases are TGTGCCAGCTCACCGGCAGGGGCGCACCAAGAGACCCAGTACTTC. This encodes CASSPAGAHQETQYF. This chain links TRBV18 with TRBJ2-5; possible D gene TRBD1, 6 bases. Germline CDR1 reads KGHSH; CDR2 reads LQKENI. V lost 3 bases to trimming and J lost 0 bases, with 11 bases between them. CDR3 length: 15 amino acids.

This chain joins TRBV9 and TRBJ2-7, with TRBD1 matching 10 bases. The V gene's germline CDR1 is SGDLS and CDR2 YYNGEE. This CDR3 is 15 amino acids long. The ends lost 2 bases at V and 5 bases at J; junction bases unmatched: 7. DNA of the CDR3: TGTGCCAGCAGCGTGGCCGGGACAGGGGACCACGAGCAGTACTTC. Residues: CASSVAGTGDHEQYF.

This rearrangement joins TRBV5-8 to TRBJ2-5, with 11 bases fitting TRBD1. Germline CDR1 is SGHTS and CDR2 is YDEGEE. Trimming removed 4 bases from V and 1 base from J; junction bases left unmatched: 3. CDR3 length equals 15 residues. The CDR3 protein is CASSLGQGGQETQYF. DNA of the CDR3: TGTGCCAGCAGCCTGGGACAGGGGGGCCAAGAGACCCAGTACTTC.

With regard to this clone: Other nucleotide sequences in the sample specify the same CDR3. V usage is TRBV28 and J usage is TRBJ1-5, with D perhaps TRBD1 (5 bases). The length of the CDR3 is 13 residues. V lost 6 bases to trimming and J lost 4 bases, with 10 bases between them. Germline lookup yields CDR1 MDHEN and CDR2 SYDVKM. CDR3 protein: CASSGQGNQPQHF. The CDR3, as DNA: TGTGCCAGCAGCGGTCAGGGAAATCAGCCCCAGCATTTT.

This clone was picked up a small number of times. The gene calls are TRBV5-4 and TRBJ2-7; D is unresolved. Trimming removed 1 base from V and 1 base from J, with 3 bases in between. Germline V gives CDR1 SGHNT, CDR2 YYREEE (reference sequence). The CDR3 is 12 amino acids. The CDR3 sequence is CASSLPSYEQYF. The CDR3 nucleotides are TGTGCCAGCAGCTTGCCGTCCTACGAGCAGTACTTC.

The chain joins TRBV4-1 to TRBJ1-1; 7 nucleotides agree with TRBD1. Germline V CDR1 and CDR2: MGHRA, YSYEKL. After removal of 4 bases from V and 0 bases from J, the junction contained 5 bases not matched to a gene. This CDR3 has 15 amino acids. CDR3 sequence: CASSPPGQLNTEAFF. CDR3 nucleotides: TGCGCCAGCAGCCCACCGGGACAGCTGAACACTGAAGCTTTCTTT.

This rearrangement joins TRBV7-9 to TRBJ1-1; perhaps TRBD1 as D (6 bases). This CDR3 has 11 amino acids. Germline V CDR1 and CDR2: SEHNR, FQNEAQ (reference sequence). Trimming took off 5 bases at V and 11 bases at J, with 12 bases between the two ends. The DNA of the CDR3 is TGTGCCAGCAGCGTACAGGGTAGGGCTTTCTTT. This encodes CASSVQGRAFF. Complete variable domain (other parts from reference TRBV7-9 and TRBJ1-1): DTGVSQNPRHKITKRGQNVTFRCDPISEHNRLYWYRQTLGQGPEFLTYFQNEAQLEKSRLLSDRFSAERPKGSFSTLEIQRTEQGDSAMYLCASSVQGRAFFGQGTRLTVV.

J is TRBJ2-3 and V is TRBV11-3, with 8 bases aligning to TRBD1. The CDR3 covers 16 residues. Germline assignment: CDR1 SGHNT and CDR2 YENEEA. The V and J ends lost 5 bases and 4 bases, in that order; junction bases with no gene match: 11. The DNA of the CDR3 is TGTGCCAGCAGCATCCGGACAGGGTCGGGTGCAGATACGCAGTATTTT. Encoded protein: CASSIRTGSGADTQYF.

The J gene is TRBJ2-1, the V gene TRBV6-6; 15 bases are shared with TRBD2. CDR1 and CDR2 from the germline V gene are MNHNY and SVGAGI (reference sequence). This CDR3 has 16 amino acids. Trimming removed 5 bases from V and 7 bases from J; junction bases left unmatched: 6. The CDR3 here is CASSARTSGGGNEQFF. CDR3 nucleotide sequence: TGTGCCAGCAGTGCCCGGACTAGCGGGGGGGGTAATGAGCAGTTCTTC.

The CDR3 DNA follows: TGTGCCAGCAGCGTCTCAGGGCTTGAGGTTCAGCCCCAGCATTTT. Translated: CASSVSGLEVQPQHF. The V and J genes are TRBV2 and TRBJ1-5, with D possibly being TRBD1 (5 bases). Per germline, CDR1 SNHLY and CDR2 FYNNEI. The CDR3 is 15 amino acids. Trimming took off 6 bases at V and 6 bases at J, with 18 bases between the two ends.

This clone was picked up a small number of times. This chain uses TRBV4-1 with TRBJ2-1; TRBD1 aligns across 9 bases. V lost 2 bases to trimming and J lost 8 bases; unmatched junction nucleotides: 13. Per germline, CDR1 MGHRA and CDR2 YSYEKL. This CDR3 is 17 amino acids long. CDR3 in DNA: TGCGCCAGCAGCCAACCCCGACAGGGGGTAATCGACTATGAGCAGTTCTTC. It is translated as CASSQPRQGVIDYEQFF.

With respect to this clone: Other DNA sequences in the sample encode the same CDR3. The V and J genes are TRBV5-1 and TRBJ1-1, with a weak D call TRBD1 (6 bases). V lost 4 bases and J lost 7, with 17 bases in between. Germline loops: CDR1 SGHRS, CDR2 YFSETQ. The CDR3 consists of 14 residues. In nucleotides, the CDR3 is TGCGCCAGCAGCCCACAGGGAGGGGAGGGTGAAGCTTTCTTT. Translated: CASSPQGGEGEAFF.